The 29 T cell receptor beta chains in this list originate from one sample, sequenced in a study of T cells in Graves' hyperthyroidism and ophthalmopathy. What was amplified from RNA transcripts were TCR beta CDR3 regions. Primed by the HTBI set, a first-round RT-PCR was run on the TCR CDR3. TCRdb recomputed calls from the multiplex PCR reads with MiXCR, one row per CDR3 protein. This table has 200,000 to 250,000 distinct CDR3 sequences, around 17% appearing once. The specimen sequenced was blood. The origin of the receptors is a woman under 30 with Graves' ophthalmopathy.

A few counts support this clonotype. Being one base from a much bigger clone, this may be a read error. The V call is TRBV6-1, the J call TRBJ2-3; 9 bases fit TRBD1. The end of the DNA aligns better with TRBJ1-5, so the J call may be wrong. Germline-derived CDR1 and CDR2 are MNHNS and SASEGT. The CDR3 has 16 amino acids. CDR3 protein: CASRHTGQGIFDTQHF. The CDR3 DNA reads TGTGCCAGCAGACACACTGGACAGGGGATTTTCGATACGCAGCATTTT.

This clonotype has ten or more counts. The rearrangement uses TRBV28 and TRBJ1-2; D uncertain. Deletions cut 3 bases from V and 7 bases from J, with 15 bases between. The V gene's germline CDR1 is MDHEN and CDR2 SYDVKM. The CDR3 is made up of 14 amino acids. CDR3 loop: CASSLLTLPRGYTF. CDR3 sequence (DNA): TGTGCCAGCAGTTTGTTGACGCTTCCCCGTGGCTACACCTTC.

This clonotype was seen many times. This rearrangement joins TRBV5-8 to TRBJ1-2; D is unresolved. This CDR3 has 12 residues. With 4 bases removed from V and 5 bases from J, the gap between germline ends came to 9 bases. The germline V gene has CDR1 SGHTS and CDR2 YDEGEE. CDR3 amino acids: CASSAAQYGYTF. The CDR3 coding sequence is TGTGCCAGCAGCGCCGCACAGTATGGCTACACCTTC.

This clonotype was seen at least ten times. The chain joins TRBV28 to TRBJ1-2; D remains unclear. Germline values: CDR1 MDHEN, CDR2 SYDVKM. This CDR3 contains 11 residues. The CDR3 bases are TGTGCAACCACGGACGTCTATGGCTACACCTTC. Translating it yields CATTDVYGYTF.

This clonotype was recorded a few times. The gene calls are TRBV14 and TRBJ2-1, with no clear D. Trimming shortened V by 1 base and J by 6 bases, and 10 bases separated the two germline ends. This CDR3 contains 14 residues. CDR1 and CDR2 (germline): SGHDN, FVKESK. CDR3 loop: CASSQVGRVNEQFF. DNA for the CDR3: TGTGCCAGCAGCCAAGTCGGTAGGGTCAATGAGCAGTTCTTC.

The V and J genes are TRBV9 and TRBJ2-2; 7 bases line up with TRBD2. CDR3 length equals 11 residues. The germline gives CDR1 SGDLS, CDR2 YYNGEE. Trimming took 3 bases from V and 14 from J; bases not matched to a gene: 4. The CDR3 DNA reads TGTGCCAGCAGCGGGGGGGGGAGACTGTTTTTT. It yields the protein CASSGGGRLFF.

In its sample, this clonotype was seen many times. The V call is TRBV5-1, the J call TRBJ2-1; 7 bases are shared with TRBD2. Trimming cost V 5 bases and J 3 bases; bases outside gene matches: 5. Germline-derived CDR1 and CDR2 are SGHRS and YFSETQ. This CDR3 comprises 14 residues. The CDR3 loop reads CASSTRGSYNEQFF. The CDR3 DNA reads TGCGCCAGCAGTACTCGCGGGAGCTACAATGAGCAGTTCTTC.

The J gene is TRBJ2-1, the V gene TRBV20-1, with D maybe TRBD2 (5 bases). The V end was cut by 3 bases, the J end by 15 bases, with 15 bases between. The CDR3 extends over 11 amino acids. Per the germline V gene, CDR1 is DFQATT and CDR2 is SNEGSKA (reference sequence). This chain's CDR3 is CSARGMRDGFF. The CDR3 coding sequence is TGCAGTGCTAGGGGGATGAGGGATGGGTTCTTC.

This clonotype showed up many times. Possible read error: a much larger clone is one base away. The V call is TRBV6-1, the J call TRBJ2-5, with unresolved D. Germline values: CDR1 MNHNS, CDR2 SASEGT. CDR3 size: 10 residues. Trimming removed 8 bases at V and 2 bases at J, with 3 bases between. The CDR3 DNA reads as TGTGCCAGCCCACAAGAGACCCAGTACTTC. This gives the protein CASPQETQYF.

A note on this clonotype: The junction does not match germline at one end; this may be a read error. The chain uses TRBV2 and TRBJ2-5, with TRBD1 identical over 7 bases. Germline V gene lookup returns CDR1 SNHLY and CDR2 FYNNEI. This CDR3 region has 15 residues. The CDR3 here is CASSEVGQHQETQYF. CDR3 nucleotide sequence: TGTGCCAGCAGCGAAGTGGGACAGCACCAAGAGACCCAGTACTTC.

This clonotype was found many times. Here the CDR3 reads CASSPRPPGRGNTIYF. CDR3 DNA: TGTGCCAGCAGCCCGCGACCTCCTGGGAGGGGAAACACCATATATTTT. V and J are TRBV7-2 and TRBJ1-3; D is uncertain. V shed 5 bases and J shed 4 bases, with 18 bases lying between them. CDR3 length: 16 amino acids. Germline V gene lookup returns CDR1 SGHTA and CDR2 FQGNSA.

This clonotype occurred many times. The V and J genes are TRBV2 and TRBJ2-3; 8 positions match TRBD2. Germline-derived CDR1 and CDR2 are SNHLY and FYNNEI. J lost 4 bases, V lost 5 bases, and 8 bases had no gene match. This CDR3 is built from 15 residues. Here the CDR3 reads CASSTSGSGADTQYF. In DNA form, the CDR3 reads TGTGCCAGCAGTACCAGCGGGAGTGGAGCAGATACGCAGTATTTT.

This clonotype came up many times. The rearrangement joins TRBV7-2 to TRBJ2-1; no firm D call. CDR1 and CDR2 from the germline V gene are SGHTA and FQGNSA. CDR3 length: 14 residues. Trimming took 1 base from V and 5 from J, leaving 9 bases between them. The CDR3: CASSLVSVHNEQFF. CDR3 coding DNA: TGTGCCAGCAGCTTAGTCAGCGTACACAATGAGCAGTTCTTC.

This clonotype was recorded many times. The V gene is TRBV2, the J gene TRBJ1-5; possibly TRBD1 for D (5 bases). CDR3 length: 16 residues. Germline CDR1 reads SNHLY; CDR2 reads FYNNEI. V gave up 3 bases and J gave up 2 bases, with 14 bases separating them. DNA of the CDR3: TGTGCCAGCAGTGAGACGGCGGGGGATGGCAATCAGCCCCAGCATTTT. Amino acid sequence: CASSETAGDGNQPQHF.

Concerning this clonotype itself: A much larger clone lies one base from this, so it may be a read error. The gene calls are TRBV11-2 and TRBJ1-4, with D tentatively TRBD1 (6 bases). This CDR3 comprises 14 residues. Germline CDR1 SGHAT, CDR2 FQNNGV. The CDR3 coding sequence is TGTGCCAGCAGCGAGACAGGACTCAATGAAAGACTGTTTTTT. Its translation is CASSETGLNERLFF.

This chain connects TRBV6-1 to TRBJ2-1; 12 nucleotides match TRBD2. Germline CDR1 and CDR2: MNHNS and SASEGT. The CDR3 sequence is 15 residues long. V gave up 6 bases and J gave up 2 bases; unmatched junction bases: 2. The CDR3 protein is CASSWTSGAYNEQFF. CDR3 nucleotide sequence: TGTGCCAGCAGCTGGACTAGCGGGGCCTACAATGAGCAGTTCTTC.

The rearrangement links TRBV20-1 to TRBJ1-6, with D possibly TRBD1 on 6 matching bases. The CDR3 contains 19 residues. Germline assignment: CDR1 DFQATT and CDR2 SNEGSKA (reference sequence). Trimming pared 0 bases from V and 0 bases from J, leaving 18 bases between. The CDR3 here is CSAREYRVGTSSYNSPLHF. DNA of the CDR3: TGCAGTGCTAGAGAATACAGGGTCGGGACAAGCTCCTATAATTCACCCCTCCACTTT.

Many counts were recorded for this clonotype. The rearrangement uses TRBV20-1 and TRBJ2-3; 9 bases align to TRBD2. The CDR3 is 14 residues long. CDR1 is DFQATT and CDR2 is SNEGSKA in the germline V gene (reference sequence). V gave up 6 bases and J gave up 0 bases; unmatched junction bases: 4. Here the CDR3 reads CSAEAGGSTDTQYF. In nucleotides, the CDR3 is TGCAGTGCGGAGGCGGGAGGGAGCACAGATACGCAGTATTTT.

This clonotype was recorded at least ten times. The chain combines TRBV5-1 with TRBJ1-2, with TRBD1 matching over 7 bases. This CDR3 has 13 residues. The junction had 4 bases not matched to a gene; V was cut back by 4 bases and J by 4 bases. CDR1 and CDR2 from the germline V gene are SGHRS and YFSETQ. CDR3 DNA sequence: TGCGCCAGCAGCCCCGGACAGGCCTATGGCTACACCTTC. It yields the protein CASSPGQAYGYTF.

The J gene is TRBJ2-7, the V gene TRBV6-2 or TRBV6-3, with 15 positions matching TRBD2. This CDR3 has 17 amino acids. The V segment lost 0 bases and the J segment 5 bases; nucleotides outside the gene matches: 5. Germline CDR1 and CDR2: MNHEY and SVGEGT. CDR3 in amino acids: CASSYSGGLAGGDEQYF. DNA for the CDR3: TGTGCCAGCAGTTACTCCGGGGGACTAGCGGGAGGAGACGAGCAGTACTTC.

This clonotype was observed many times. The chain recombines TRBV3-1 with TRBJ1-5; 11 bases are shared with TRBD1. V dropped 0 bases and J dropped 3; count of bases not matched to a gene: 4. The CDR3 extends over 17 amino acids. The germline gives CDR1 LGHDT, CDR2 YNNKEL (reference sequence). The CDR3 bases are TGTGCCAGCAGCCAAGATTGGACAGGGGGCTTCAATCAGCCCCAGCATTTT. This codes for CASSQDWTGGFNQPQHF.

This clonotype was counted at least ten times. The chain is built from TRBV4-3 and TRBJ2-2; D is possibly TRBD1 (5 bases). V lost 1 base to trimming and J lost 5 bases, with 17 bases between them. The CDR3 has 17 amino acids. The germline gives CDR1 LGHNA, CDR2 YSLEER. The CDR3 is CASSQAVGRPDTGELFF. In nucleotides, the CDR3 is TGCGCCAGCAGCCAAGCTGTGGGGCGCCCGGATACCGGGGAGCTGTTTTTT.

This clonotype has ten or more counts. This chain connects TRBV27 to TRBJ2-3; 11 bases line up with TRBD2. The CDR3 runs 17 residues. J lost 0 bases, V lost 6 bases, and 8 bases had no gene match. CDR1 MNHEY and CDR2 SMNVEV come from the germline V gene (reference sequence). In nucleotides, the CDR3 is TGTGCCAGCAGATCGGGGACTAGCGGCATTAGCACAGATACGCAGTATTTT. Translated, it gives CASRSGTSGISTDTQYF.

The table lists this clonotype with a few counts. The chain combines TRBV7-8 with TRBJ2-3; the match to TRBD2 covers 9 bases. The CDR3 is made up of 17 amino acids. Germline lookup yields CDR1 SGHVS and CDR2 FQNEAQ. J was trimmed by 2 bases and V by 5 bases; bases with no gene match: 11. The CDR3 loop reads CASSARLAALPTDTQYF. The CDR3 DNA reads TGTGCCAGCAGCGCGAGACTAGCGGCCTTACCCACAGATACGCAGTATTTT. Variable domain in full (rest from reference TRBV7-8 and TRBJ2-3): GAGVSQSPRYKVAKRGQDVALRCDPISGHVSLFWYQQALGQGPEFLTYFQNEAQLDKSGLPSDRFFAERPEGSVSTLKIQRTQQEDSAVYLCASSARLAALPTDTQYFGPGTRLTVL.

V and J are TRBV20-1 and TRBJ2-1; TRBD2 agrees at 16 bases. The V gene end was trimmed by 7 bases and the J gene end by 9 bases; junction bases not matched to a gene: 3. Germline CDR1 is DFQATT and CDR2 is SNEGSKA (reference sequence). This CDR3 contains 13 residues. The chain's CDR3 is CSVGLAGGLEQFF. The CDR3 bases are TGCAGTGTGGGACTAGCGGGGGGGCTTGAGCAGTTCTTC.

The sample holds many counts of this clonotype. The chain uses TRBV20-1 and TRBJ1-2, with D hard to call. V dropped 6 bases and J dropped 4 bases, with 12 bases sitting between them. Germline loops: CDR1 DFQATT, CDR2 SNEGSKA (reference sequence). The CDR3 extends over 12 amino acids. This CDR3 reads CSADRRVYGYTF. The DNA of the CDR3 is TGCAGTGCGGACCGGAGGGTCTATGGCTACACCTTC.

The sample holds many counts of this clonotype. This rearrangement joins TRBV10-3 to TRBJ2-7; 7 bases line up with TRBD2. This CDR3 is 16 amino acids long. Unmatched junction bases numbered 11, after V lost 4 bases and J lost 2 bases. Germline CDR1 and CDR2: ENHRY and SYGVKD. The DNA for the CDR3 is TGTGCCATCAGTGGAAGGGCAGCTAGCGGAGCCTACGAGCAGTACTTC. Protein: CAISGRAASGAYEQYF.

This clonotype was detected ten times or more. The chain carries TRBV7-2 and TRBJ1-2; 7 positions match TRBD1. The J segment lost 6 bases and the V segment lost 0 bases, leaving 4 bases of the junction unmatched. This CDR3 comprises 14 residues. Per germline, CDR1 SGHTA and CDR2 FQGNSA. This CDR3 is CASSLASTGDGYTF. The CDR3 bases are TGTGCCAGCAGCTTAGCAAGTACAGGGGATGGCTACACCTTC.

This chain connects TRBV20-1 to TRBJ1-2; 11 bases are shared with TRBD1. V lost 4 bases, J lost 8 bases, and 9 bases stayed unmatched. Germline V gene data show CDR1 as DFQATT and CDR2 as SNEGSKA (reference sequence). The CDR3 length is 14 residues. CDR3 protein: CSAIPGQGAGGYTF. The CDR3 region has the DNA TGCAGTGCTATCCCTGGACAGGGGGCGGGCGGCTACACCTTC.